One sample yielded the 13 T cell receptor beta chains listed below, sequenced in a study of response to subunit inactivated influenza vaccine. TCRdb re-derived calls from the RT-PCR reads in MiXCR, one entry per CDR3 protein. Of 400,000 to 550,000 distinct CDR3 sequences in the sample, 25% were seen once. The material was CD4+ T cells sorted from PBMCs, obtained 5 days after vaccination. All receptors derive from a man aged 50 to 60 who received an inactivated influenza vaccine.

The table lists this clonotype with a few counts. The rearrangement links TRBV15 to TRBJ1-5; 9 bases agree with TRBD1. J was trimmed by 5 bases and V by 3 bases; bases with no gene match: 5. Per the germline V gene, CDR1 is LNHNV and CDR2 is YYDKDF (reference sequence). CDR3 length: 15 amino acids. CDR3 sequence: CATSRDRGSYQPQHF. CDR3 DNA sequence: TGTGCCACCAGCAGGGACAGGGGCTCCTATCAGCCCCAGCATTTT.

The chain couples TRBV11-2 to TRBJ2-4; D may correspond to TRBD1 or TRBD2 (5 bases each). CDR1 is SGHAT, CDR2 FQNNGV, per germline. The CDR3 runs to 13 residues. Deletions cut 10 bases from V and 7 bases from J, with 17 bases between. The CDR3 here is CATKRVGRNIQYF. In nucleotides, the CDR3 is TGTGCCACCAAAAGGGTGGGACGGAACATTCAGTACTTC. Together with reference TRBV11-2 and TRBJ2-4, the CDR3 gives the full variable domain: EAGVAQSPRYKIIEKRQSVAFWCNPISGHATLYWYQQILGQGPKLLIQFQNNGVVDDSQLPKDRFSAERLKGVDSTLKIQPAKLEDSAVYLCATKRVGRNIQYFGAGTRLSVL.

CDR3 sequence: CASSTSGRPTDTQYF. The CDR3, as DNA: TGTGCCAGTTCGACTAGCGGGAGGCCTACAGATACGCAGTATTTT. The V and J genes are TRBV19 and TRBJ2-3, with 13 bases fitting TRBD2. This CDR3 has 15 amino acids. CDR1 and CDR2 (germline): LNHDA, SQIVND (reference sequence). The J segment lost 3 bases and the V segment lost 8 bases, leaving 5 bases of the junction unmatched. The full variable domain, its missing parts supplied by reference TRBV19 and TRBJ2-3, is DGGITQSPKYLFRKEGQNVTLSCEQNLNHDAMYWYRQDPGQGLRLIYYSQIVNDFQKGDIAEGYSVSREKKESFPLTVTSAQKNPTAFYLCASSTSGRPTDTQYFGPGTRLTVL.

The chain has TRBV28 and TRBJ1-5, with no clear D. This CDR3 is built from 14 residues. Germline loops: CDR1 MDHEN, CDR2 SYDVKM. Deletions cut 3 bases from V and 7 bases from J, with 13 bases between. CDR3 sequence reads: CASSFRSVRQPQHF. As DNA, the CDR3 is TGTGCCAGCAGTTTTCGTTCGGTTCGGCAGCCCCAGCATTTT.

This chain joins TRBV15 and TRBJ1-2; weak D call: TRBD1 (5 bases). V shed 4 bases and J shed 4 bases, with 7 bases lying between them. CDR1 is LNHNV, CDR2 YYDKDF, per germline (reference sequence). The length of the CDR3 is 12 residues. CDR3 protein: CATSNDSYGYTF. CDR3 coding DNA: TGTGCCACCAGCAACGACAGCTATGGCTACACCTTC. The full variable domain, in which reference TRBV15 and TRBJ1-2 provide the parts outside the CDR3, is DAMVIQNPRYQVTQFGKPVTLSCSQTLNHNVMYWYQQKSSQAPKLLFHYYDKDFNNEADTPDNFQSRRPNTSFCFLDIRSPGLGDTAMYLCATSNDSYGYTFGSGTRLTVV.

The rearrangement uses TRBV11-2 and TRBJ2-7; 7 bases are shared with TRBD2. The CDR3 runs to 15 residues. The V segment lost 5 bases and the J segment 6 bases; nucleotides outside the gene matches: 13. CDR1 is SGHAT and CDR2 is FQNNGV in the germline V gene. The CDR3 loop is CASSRAGDFVAEQYF. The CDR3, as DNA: TGTGCCAGCAGCCGCGCGGGGGATTTTGTCGCCGAGCAGTACTTC.

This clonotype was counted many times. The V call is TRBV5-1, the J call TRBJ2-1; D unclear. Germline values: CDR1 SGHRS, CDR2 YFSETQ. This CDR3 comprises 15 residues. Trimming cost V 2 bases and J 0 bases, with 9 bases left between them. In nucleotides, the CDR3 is TGCGCCAGCAGCTTCGACCCCAGCTCCTACAATGAGCAGTTCTTC. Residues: CASSFDPSSYNEQFF.

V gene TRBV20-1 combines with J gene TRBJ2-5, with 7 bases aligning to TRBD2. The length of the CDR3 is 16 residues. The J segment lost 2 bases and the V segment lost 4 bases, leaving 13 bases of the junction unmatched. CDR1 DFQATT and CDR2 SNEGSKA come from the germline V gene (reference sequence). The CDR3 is CSATDARAGPQETQYF. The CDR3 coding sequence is TGCAGTGCTACCGACGCCCGAGCGGGGCCTCAAGAGACCCAGTACTTC.

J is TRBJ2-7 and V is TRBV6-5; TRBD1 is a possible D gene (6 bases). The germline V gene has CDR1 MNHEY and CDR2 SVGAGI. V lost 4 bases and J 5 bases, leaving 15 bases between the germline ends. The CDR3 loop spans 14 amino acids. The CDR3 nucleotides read TGTGCCAGCAGTTCCATACAGGGTTTCCACGAGCAGTACTTC. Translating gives CASSSIQGFHEQYF.

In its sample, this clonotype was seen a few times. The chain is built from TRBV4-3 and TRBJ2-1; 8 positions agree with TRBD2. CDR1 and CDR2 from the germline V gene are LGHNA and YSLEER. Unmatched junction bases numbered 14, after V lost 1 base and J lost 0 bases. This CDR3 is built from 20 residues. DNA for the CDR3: TGCGCCAGCAGCCAAGTTGAGGCGGGAGGACCCTTTGTCTCCTACAATGAGCAGTTCTTC. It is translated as CASSQVEAGGPFVSYNEQFF.

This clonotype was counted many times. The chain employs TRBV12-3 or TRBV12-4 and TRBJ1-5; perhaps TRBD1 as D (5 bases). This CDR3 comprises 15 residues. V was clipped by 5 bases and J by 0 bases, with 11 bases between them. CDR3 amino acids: CASSLPGGSNQPQHF. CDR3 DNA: TGTGCCAGCAGTCTACCCGGGGGTAGCAATCAGCCCCAGCATTTT.

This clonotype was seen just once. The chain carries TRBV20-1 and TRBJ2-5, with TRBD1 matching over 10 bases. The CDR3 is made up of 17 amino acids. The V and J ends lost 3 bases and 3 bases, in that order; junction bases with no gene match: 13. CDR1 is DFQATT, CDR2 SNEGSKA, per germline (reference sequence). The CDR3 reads CSASSTGGLRRKETQYF. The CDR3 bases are TGCAGTGCTAGTTCGACAGGGGGCTTAAGGAGAAAAGAGACCCAGTACTTC.

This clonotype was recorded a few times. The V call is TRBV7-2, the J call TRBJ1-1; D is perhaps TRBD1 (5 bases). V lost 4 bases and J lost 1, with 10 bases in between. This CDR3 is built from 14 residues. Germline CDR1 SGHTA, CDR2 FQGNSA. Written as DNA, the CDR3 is TGTGCCAGCAGCTCATCCGGGACGAACACTGAAGCTTTCTTT. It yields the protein CASSSSGTNTEAFF. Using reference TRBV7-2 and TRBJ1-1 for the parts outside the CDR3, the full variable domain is GAGVSQSPSNKVTEKGKDVELRCDPISGHTALYWYRQSLGQGLEFLIYFQGNSAPDKSGLPSDRFSAERTGGSVSTLTIQRTQQEDSAVYLCASSSSGTNTEAFFGQGTRLTVV.